Reported below is one T cell receptor (beta chain). Germline V gene lookup returns CDR1 KGHDR and CDR2 SFDVKD. J was trimmed by 5 bases and V by 4 bases; bases with no gene match: 7. This CDR3 comprises 16 residues. This record comes from a study of blood T cell repertoires in COVID-19. In the original processing: The assay estimated nucleated cells by amplifying reference gene primers. Sequencing was performed with immunoSEQ multiplex PCR; in TCRdb, only in-frame clones are kept and a portion is missing. V, J and clone size are those of that table, while D and trimming were read from the DNA. The sample includes approximately 250,000 clones, 80% to 90% seen only once; the top ten take 4.1%.

The sequenced sample consisted of PBMCs or T cells enriched from blood (not recorded which). The rearrangement links TRBV24-1 to TRBJ2-3, with 11 bases fitting TRBD2. The TCR sequence derives from a woman aged 30 to 39 with acute COVID-19. The CDR3 protein is CATSDVAGGVEDTQYF. In nucleotides, the CDR3 is TGTGCCACCAGTGACGTAGCGGGAGGGGTGGAAGATACGCAGTATTTT.